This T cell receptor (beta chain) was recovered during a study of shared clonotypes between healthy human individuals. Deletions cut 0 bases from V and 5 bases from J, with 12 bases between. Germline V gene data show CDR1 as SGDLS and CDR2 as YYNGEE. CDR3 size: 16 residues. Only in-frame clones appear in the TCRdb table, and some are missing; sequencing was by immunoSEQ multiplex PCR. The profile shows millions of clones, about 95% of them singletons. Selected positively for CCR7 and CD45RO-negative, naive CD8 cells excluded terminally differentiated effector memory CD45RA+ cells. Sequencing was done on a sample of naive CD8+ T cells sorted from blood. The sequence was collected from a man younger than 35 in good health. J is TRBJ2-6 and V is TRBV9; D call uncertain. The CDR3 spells CASSVAGSSWANVLTF. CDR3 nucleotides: TGTGCCAGCAGCGTAGCTGGGTCTTCTTGGGCCAACGTCCTGACTTTC.